Described below is a single T cell receptor (beta chain) sequence and its context. The antigen is not known. CDR3 length: 14 residues. J was trimmed by 5 bases and V by 2 bases; bases with no gene match: 6. Germline V gene lookup returns CDR1 GTSNPN and CDR2 SVGIG (reference sequence). These data come from a study of T cell responses to AZD1222 COVID-19 vaccine. At the level of the study: Analyses pooled second doses at about 4 or about 12 weeks. Points from the study as a whole: Spike regions recognized by vaccine-associated CD4 TCRs spanned the protein, led by 160-218 and 743-854. Most donors were white British, females outnumbered males, and clonal diversity was possibly underestimated. Reportedly, nearly half of unique spike TCRs recognized epitopes outside B.1.351/B.1.1.7 mutations.

The data were produced by immunoSEQ multiplex PCR, yet TCRdb's version contains in-frame clones alone and is incomplete. The table shows about 120,000 clones, with 85% to 95% occurring only once. The V call is TRBV30, the J call TRBJ2-1; TRBD2 matches at 7 bases. Sequencing used peripheral blood, obtained on day 0 of AZD1222 vaccination. This TCR came from an adult in good health. The CDR3 nucleotides are TGTGCCTGGAGTCCAGGACTAGTTAACAATGAGCAGTTCTTC. Protein sequence: CAWSPGLVNNEQFF.